This entry concerns a single T cell receptor (beta chain). Germline V gene lookup returns CDR1 SGHRS and CDR2 YFSETQ. V shed 2 bases and J 2 bases; nucleotides not matched to a gene: 1. The CDR3 spans 15 residues. In the study's own analysis: Amplification of reference gene primers was used by the study to estimate nucleated cell counts. This table comes from immunoSEQ multiplex PCR, and its TCRdb copy is limited to in-frame clones, with some not included. V, J and clone size reflect that table, while D and trimming were determined from the DNA. The sample has hundreds of thousands of clones, 65% to 90% seen once. The sample belongs to a study of blood T cell repertoires in COVID-19. Study background: Samples representing acute and convalescent COVID-19 were sourced from the United States, Italy and Spain. PBMCs, B-cell-depleted T cells, or T cells provided the cDNA or gDNA that made up the material.

Specimen: peripheral blood. This chain joins TRBV5-1 and TRBJ2-2; 9 bases match TRBD2. This receptor was obtained from a man aged 80 or over with acute or convalescent COVID-19. The CDR3 coding sequence is TGCGCCAGCAGCTTTAGCGGGAGTAACACCGGGGAGCTGTTTTTT. Amino acids: CASSFSGSNTGELFF.